The T cell receptor beta chain described here comes from a study of shared clonotypes between healthy human individuals. Whole-study context: Each donor had three CD4 naive, three CD4 memory, two CD8 naive and one CD8 memory plate. General study findings and limits: Relative to their counterparts shared across all four donors, non-shared clonotypes exhibited diminished generation probabilities.

J lost 0 bases, V lost 5 bases, and 6 bases had no gene match. The CDR3 covers 16 residues. Germline assignment: CDR1 SGHRS and CDR2 YFSETQ. In the case of this clone: Its antigen is not identified.

Per sorted-subset replicate PCR, input was roughly 200 ng DNA, representing tens of thousands of T cell genomes. How the authors handled the data: ImmunoSEQ sequences covered only the junction and lacked quality scores; filtering therefore differed. TCRdb's copy holds only in-frame clones and misses some; the assay was immunoSEQ multiplex PCR. The V and J calls and clone size are taken from that table; D and trimming were inferred from the DNA. The profile covers roughly 2.5 million clones, with around nine tenths appearing a single time and roughly 0.15% taken by the ten largest. The TCR sequence derives from a man in his late teens or twenties in good health. The V call is TRBV5-1, the J call TRBJ2-4; 9 bases map to TRBD1. The sequenced sample was naive CD4+ T cells sorted from blood. Subset noted: CD45RA+ positively selected. CDR3 in DNA: TGCGCCAGCAGGACGACAGGGGGTTTAGCCAAAAACATTCAGTACTTC. Translation: CASRTTGGLAKNIQYF.